The clone carrying this T cell receptor beta chain showed up just a few times. The antigen is undetermined. This specimen comes from a study of radiation and T cells in renal cell carcinoma. General observations from the study: From baseline, blood top tumor clonotypes peaked at 2 weeks post-radiation. No pretreatment tumor biopsies were available for baseline clonotypes.

Time point described: blood 4 weeks post-SBRT, at nephrectomy. The treatment was: 15 Gy SBRT to primary tumor, nephrectomy 4 weeks later. Nephrectomy followed 15 Gy stereotactic body radiation by 4 weeks. Radiation-treated patients gave blood at baseline, week 2 and week 4. This table comes from immunoSEQ multiplex PCR, and its TCRdb copy is limited to in-frame clones, with some not included. The sample consists of 80,000 or so clones, 80% to 90% of them appearing once. CDR3 length equals 14 residues. V lost 0 bases and J 6 bases, leaving 8 bases between the germline ends. The V gene's germline CDR1 is LNHNV and CDR2 YYDKDF (reference sequence).

The specimen comprised blood, sampled from a patient whose treatment included radiotherapy and nephrectomy. The V gene is TRBV15, the J gene TRBJ1-4, with D perhaps matching TRBD1 (6 bases). This TCR derives from a woman in her seventies with renal cell carcinoma. CDR3 bases: TGTGCCACCAGCAGAGATCGGACAGATGAAAAACTGTTTTTT. It yields the protein CATSRDRTDEKLFF.